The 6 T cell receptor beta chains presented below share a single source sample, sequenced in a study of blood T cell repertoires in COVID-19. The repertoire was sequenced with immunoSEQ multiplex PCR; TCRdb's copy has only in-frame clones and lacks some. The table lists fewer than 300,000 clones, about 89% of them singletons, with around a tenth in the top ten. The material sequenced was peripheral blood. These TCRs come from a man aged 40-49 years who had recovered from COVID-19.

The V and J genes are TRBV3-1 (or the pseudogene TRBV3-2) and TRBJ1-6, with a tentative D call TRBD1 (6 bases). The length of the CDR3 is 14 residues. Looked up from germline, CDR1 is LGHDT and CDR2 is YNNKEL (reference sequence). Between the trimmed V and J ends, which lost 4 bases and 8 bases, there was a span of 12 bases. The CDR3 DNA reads TGTGCCAGCAGCCTCGGACAGTCATATTCACCCCTCCACTTT. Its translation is CASSLGQSYSPLHF.

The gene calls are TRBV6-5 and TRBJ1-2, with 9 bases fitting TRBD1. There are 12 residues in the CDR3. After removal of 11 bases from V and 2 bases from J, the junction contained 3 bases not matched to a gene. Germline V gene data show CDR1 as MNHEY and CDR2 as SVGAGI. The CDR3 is CAAGTGNYGYTF. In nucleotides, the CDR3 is TGTGCCGCCGGGACAGGGAACTATGGCTACACCTTC.

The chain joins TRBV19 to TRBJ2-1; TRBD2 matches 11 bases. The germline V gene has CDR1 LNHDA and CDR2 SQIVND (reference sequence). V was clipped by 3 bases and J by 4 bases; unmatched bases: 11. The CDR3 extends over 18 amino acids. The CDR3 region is CASSIRLAGYRSYNEQFF. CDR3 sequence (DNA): TGTGCCAGTAGTATCCGACTAGCGGGATACAGATCTTACAATGAGCAGTTCTTC.

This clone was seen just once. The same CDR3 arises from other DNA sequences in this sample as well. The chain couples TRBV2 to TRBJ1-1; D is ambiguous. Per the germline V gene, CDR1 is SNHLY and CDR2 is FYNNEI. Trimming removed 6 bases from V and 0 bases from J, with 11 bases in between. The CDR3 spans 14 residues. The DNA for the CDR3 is TGTGCCAGCAGCGAACGCCAGTTGAACACTGAAGCTTTCTTT. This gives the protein CASSERQLNTEAFF. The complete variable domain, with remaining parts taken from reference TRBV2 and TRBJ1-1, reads EPEVTQTPSHQVTQMGQEVILRCVPISNHLYFYWYRQILGQKVEFLVSFYNNEISEKSEIFDDQFSVERPDGSNFTLKIRSTKLEDSAMYFCASSERQLNTEAFFGQGTRLTVV.

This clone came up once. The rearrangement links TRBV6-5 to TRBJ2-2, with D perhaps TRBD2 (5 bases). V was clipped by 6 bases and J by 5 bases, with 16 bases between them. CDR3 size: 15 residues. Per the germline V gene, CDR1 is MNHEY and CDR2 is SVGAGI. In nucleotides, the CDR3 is TGTGCCAGCAGGACGCTAGAGGGCGGGACCGGGGAGCTGTTTTTT. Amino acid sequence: CASRTLEGGTGELFF.

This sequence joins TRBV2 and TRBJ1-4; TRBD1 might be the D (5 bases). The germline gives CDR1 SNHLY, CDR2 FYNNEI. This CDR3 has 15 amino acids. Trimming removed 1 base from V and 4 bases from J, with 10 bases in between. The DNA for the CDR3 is TGTGCCAGCAGTGAAGGGTCACAGGTTAATGAAAAACTGTTTTTT. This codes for CASSEGSQVNEKLFF.